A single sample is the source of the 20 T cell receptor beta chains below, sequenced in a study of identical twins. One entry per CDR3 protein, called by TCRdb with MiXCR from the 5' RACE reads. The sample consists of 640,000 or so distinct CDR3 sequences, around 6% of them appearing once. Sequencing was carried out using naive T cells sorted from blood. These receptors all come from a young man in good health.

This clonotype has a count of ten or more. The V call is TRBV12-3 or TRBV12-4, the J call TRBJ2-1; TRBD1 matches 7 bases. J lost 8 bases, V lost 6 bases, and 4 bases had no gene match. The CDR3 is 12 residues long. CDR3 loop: CASRLDRHEQFF. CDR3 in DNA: TGTGCCAGCAGACTGGACAGGCATGAGCAGTTCTTC.

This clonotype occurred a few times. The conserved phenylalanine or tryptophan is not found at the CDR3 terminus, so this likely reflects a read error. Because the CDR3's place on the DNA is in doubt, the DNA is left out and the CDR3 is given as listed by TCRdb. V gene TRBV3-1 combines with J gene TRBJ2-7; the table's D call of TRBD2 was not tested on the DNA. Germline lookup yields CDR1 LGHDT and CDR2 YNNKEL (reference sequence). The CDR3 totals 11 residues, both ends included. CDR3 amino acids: CASSQGTSTLL.

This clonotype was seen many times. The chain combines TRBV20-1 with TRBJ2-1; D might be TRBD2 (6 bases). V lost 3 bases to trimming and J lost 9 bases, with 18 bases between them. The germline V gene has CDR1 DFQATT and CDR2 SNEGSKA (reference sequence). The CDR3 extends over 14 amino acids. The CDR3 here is CSARVRERLGEQFF. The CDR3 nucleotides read TGCAGTGCTAGGGTACGGGAGCGACTGGGTGAGCAGTTCTTC.

The CDR3 here is CSVPNRRARGYTF. As DNA, the CDR3 is TGCAGTGTCCCGAACAGGCGAGCAAGGGGCTACACCTTC. The chain has TRBV20-1 and TRBJ1-2, with D tentatively TRBD1 (5 bases). V lost 7 bases and J lost 8, with 20 bases in between. CDR1 and CDR2 (germline): DFQATT, SNEGSKA (reference sequence). CDR3 length: 13 residues.

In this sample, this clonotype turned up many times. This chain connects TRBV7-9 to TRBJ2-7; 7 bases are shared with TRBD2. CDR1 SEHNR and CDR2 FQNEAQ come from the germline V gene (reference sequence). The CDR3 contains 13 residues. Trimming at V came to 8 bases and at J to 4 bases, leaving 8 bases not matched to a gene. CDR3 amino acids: CASGHMGGYEQYV. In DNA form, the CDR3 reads TGTGCCAGCGGACACATGGGGGGGTACGAGCAGTACGTC.

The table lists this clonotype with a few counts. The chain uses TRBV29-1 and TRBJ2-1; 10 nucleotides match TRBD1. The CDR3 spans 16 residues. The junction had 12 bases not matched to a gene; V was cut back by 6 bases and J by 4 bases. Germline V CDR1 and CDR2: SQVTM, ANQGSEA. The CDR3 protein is CSVGGGQGSPYNEQFF. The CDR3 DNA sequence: TGCAGCGTCGGGGGGGGACAGGGGTCCCCATACAATGAGCAGTTCTTC.

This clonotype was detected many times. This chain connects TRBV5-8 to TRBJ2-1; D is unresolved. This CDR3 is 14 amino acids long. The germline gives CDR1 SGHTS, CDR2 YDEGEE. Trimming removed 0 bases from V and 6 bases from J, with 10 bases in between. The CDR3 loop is CASSLETGGNEQFF. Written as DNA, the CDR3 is TGTGCCAGCAGCTTGGAAACGGGTGGCAATGAGCAGTTCTTC.

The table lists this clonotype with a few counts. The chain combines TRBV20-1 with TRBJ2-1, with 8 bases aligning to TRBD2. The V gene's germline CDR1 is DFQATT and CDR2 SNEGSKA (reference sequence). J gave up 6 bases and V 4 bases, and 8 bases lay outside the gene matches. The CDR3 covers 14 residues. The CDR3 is CSAIRTSRGNEQFF. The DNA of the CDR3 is TGCAGTGCTATCCGGACTAGCCGGGGCAATGAGCAGTTCTTC.

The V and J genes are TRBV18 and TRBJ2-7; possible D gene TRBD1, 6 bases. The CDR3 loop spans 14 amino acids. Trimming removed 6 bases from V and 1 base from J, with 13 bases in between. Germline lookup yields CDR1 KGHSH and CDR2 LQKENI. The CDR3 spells CASSGTPVSYEQYF. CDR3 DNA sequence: TGTGCCAGCTCGGGGACACCGGTTTCCTACGAGCAGTACTTC.

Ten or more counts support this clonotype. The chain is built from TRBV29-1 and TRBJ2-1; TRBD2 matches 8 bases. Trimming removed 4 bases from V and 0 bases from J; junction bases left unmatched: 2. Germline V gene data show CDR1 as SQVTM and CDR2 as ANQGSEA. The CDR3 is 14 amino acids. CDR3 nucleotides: TGCAGCGTTGTTGCGGGAGGCTCCTACAATGAGCAGTTCTTC. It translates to CSVVAGGSYNEQFF.

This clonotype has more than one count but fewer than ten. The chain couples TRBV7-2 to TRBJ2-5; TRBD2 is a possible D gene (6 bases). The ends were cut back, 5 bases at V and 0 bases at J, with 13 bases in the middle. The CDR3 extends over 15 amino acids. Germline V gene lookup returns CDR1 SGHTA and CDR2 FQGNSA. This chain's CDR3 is CASSQMTRYQETQYF. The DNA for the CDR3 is TGTGCCAGCAGCCAGATGACTAGGTACCAAGAGACCCAGTACTTC.

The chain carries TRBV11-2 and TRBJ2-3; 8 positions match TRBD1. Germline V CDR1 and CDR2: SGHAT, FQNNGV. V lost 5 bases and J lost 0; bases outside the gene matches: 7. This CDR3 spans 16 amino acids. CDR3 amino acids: CASSPRQGSSTDTQYF. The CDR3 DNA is TGTGCCAGCAGCCCGCGACAGGGGTCTAGCACAGATACGCAGTATTTT.

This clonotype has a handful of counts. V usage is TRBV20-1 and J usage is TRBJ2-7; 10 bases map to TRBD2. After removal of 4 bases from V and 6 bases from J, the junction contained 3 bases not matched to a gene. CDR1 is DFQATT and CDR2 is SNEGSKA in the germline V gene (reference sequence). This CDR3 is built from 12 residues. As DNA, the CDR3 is TGCAGTGCTACTAGCGGGAGCGCCGAGCAGTACGTC. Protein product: CSATSGSAEQYV.

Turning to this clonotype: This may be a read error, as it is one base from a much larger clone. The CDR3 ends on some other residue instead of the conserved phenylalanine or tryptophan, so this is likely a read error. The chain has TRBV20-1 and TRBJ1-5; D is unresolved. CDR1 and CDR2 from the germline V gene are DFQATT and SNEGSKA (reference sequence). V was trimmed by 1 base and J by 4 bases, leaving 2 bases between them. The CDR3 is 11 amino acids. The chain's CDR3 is CSARVNQPQHC. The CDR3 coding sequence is TGCAGTGCTAGAGTTAATCAGCCCCAGCATTGT.

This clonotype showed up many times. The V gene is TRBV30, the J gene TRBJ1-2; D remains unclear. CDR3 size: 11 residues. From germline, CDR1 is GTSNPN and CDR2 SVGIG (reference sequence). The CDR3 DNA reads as TGTGCAGACCTAGGAGGGAACGGCTACACCTTC. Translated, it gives CADLGGNGYTF.

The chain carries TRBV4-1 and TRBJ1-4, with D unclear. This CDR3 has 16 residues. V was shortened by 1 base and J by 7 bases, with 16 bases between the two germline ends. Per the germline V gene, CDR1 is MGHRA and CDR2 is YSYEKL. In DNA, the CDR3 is TGCGCCAGCAGCCAAGGAGACGGCACGCTTGGTGAAAAACTGTTTTTT. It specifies CASSQGDGTLGEKLFF.

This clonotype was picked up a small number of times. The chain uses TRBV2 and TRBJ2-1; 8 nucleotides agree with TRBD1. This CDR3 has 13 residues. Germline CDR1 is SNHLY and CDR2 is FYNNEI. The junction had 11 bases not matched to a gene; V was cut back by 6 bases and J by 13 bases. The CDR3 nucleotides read TGTGCCAGCAGATCCGATCAGGGGGCTTATCAGTTCTTC. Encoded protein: CASRSDQGAYQFF.

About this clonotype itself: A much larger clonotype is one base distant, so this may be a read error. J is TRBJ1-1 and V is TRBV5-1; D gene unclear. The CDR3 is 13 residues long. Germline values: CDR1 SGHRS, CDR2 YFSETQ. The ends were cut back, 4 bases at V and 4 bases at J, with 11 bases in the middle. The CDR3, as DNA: TGCGCCAGCAGCATGGATCCGATCACTGAAGCTTTCTTT. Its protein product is CASSMDPITEAFF. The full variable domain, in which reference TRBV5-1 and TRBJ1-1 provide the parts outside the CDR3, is KAGVTQTPRYLIKTRGQQVTLSCSPISGHRSVSWYQQTPGQGLQFLFEYFSETQRNKGNFPGRFSGRQFSNSRSEMNVSTLELGDSALYLCASSMDPITEAFFGQGTRLTVV.

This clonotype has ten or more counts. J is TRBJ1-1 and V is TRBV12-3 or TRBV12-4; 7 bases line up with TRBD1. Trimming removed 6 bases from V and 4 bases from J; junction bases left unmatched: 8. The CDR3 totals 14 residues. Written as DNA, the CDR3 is TGTGCCAGCAGCTACCAAACAGGGGTCACTGAAGCTTTCTTT. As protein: CASSYQTGVTEAFF.

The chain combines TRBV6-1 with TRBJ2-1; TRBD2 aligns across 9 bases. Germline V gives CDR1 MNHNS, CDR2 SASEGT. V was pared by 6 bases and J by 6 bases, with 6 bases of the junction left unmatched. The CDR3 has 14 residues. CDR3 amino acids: CASRPGTSFNEQFF. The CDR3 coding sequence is TGTGCCAGCAGACCCGGGACTAGCTTCAATGAGCAGTTCTTC.